This is a list of T cell receptor beta chains from one sample in a study of cytomegalovirus exposure and HLA in healthy donors. Produced via immunoSEQ multiplex PCR; TCRdb's table is partial and in-frame only. The sample table includes fewer than 150,000 clones. Specimen: PBMCs. The receptors shown here come from a man aged 40-50 years in good health and CMV-seronegative. CDR3s include the opening cysteine and the closing phenylalanine or tryptophan. The order of the fields is V gene, J gene, CDR3 protein.

V gene: TRBV10-1
J gene: TRBJ2-5
CDR3 protein: CASQGRETQYF

V gene: TRBV19
J gene: TRBJ1-4
CDR3 protein: CASWGQGARLSTNEKLFF

V gene: TRBV28
J gene: TRBJ2-1
CDR3 protein: CASSSPQVGGHDEQFF

V gene: TRBV6-1
J gene: TRBJ2-7
CDR3 protein: CASSEEVTGPYEQYF

V gene: TRBV19
J gene: TRBJ2-2
CDR3 protein: CASTLPGLAGGQGGELFF

V gene: TRBV7-9
J gene: TRBJ2-3
CDR3 protein: CASSPSGSTDTQYF

V gene: TRBV27
J gene: TRBJ1-1
CDR3 protein: CASGGRGEAFF

V gene: TRBV6-1
J gene: TRBJ2-2
CDR3 protein: CASDRGNTGELFF

V gene: TRBV11-2
J gene: TRBJ2-2
CDR3 protein: CASSLDFWGAGELFF

V gene: TRBV9
J gene: TRBJ2-3
CDR3 protein: CASSVGSGGDTQYF

V gene: TRBV7-3
J gene: TRBJ2-2
CDR3 protein: CATRWLVNSGELFF

V gene: TRBV11-2
J gene: TRBJ2-1
CDR3 protein: CASSSDRAAYNEQFF

V gene: TRBV27
J gene: TRBJ1-1
CDR3 protein: CASSLSGGLNTEAFF

V gene: TRBV28
J gene: TRBJ2-7
CDR3 protein: CASSLPSSGGYEQYF

V gene: TRBV7-2
J gene: TRBJ1-1
CDR3 protein: CASSPRTGNTEAFF

V gene: TRBV2
J gene: TRBJ1-4
CDR3 protein: CASSATTGQNEKLFF

V gene: TRBV19
J gene: TRBJ1-3
CDR3 protein: CASSLPGNSGNTIYF

V gene: TRBV11-2
J gene: TRBJ2-7
CDR3 protein: CASSTQGFYEQYF

V gene: TRBV10-3
J gene: TRBJ2-3
CDR3 protein: CAISEFASSGGVGDTQYF

V gene: TRBV18
J gene: TRBJ1-1
CDR3 protein: CASSPQGAGGTEAFF

V gene: TRBV5-4
J gene: TRBJ1-2
CDR3 protein: CASSLDRINYGYTF

V gene: TRBV11-3
J gene: TRBJ2-5
CDR3 protein: CASSLGQGQGGETQYF

V gene: TRBV9
J gene: NA
CDR3 protein: CASSVGQGDEQYF

V gene: TRBV7-9
J gene: TRBJ1-1
CDR3 protein: CASSPLERGGEAFF

V gene: TRBV11-2
J gene: TRBJ2-1
CDR3 protein: CASSLGARSGASLNEQFF

V gene: TRBV7-6
J gene: TRBJ2-7
CDR3 protein: CASSLSDRASSYEQYF

V gene: TRBV7-3
J gene: TRBJ1-1
CDR3 protein: CASSLLAGNTEAFF